Sequencing of this TCR beta chain was carried out in a study of blood T cells in healthy people across ages. CDR3 length: 16 residues. Germline V gives CDR1 LNHNV, CDR2 YYDKDF (reference sequence). The germline V and J ends were trimmed by 2 bases and 4 bases, with 17 bases remaining between them. Through a sample-barcoded 5' primer and a J-beta primer mix, a second PCR was run for roughly 6 to 11 cycles. Each CDR3 protein is one row after TCRdb ran MiXCR on the 5' RACE reads. This sample has around 750,000 distinct CDR3 sequences, with 50% to 65% found just once. The chain is built from TRBV15 and TRBJ1-2; weak D call: TRBD1 (6 bases). The receptor was derived from a man older than 75 in good health. Sequencing used blood. The CDR3 DNA reads TGTGCCACCAGCAGATCCCGGACAGAAGCGGTCTATGGCTACACCTTC. Amino acids: CATSRSRTEAVYGYTF.